These 31 T cell receptor beta chains came from one sample sequenced in a study of blood T cell repertoires in COVID-19. Clones were sequenced by immunoSEQ multiplex PCR, and TCRdb holds only the in-frame ones, with some missing. The sample contains fewer than 300,000 clones, approximately 83% of which appear only once. Specimen: peripheral blood. The origin of the receptors is a woman aged 50 to 60 who had recovered from COVID-19.

The chain recombines TRBV6-1 with TRBJ2-3, with D unresolved. The germline CDR1 and CDR2 sequences are MNHNS and SASEGT. V was trimmed by 2 bases and J by 8 bases, leaving 17 bases between them. The length of the CDR3 is 15 residues. The DNA for the CDR3 is TGTGCCAGCAGTGAAACGGTCAATCGCGTTGGTACGCAGTATTTT. Encoded protein: CASSETVNRVGTQYF.

The chain carries TRBV25-1 and TRBJ2-5; 13 nucleotides agree with TRBD2. The CDR3 consists of 16 residues. Germline V gives CDR1 MGHDK, CDR2 SYGVNS. The J segment lost 7 bases and the V segment lost 2 bases, leaving 7 bases of the junction unmatched. The CDR3 reads CASSERLAGGLWTQYF. DNA of the CDR3: TGTGCCAGCAGTGAACGACTAGCGGGGGGCCTGTGGACCCAGTACTTC.

The gene calls are TRBV7-2 and TRBJ2-2; TRBD2 agrees at 8 bases. V lost 7 bases to trimming and J lost 4 bases; unmatched junction nucleotides: 8. Germline lookup yields CDR1 SGHTA and CDR2 FQGNSA. The CDR3 loop spans 15 amino acids. CDR3 residues: CASTPGGSSTGELFF. For the CDR3, the DNA is TGTGCCAGCACCCCGGGGGGGAGTTCCACCGGGGAGCTGTTTTTT. The variable domain in full, with the rest retrieved from reference TRBV7-2 and TRBJ2-2, is GAGVSQSPSNKVTEKGKDVELRCDPISGHTALYWYRQSLGQGLEFLIYFQGNSAPDKSGLPSDRFSAERTGGSVSTLTIQRTQQEDSAVYLCASTPGGSSTGELFFGEGSRLTVL.

The genes are TRBV11-2 and TRBJ1-3; 7 positions agree with TRBD1. Germline V gives CDR1 SGHAT, CDR2 FQNNGV. The CDR3 totals 18 residues. Losses at the gene ends were 6 bases for V and 1 base for J; bases not matched to a gene: 15. The DNA for the CDR3 is TGTGCCAGCAGACCCCTAGCGGGGACAGCTAATTCTGGAAACACCATATATTTT. Encoded protein: CASRPLAGTANSGNTIYF. Drawing the rest from reference TRBV11-2 and TRBJ1-3, the complete variable domain is EAGVAQSPRYKIIEKRQSVAFWCNPISGHATLYWYQQILGQGPKLLIQFQNNGVVDDSQLPKDRFSAERLKGVDSTLKIQPAKLEDSAVYLCASRPLAGTANSGNTIYFGEGSWLTVV.

This chain uses TRBV4-3 with TRBJ1-5; no clear D gene. Germline V gives CDR1 LGHNA, CDR2 YSLEER. The CDR3 length is 15 residues. V shed 1 base and J shed 3 bases, with 10 bases lying between them. The CDR3 sequence: CASSQAAGHNQPQHF. The CDR3 DNA reads TGCGCCAGCAGCCAAGCGGCAGGCCACAATCAGCCCCAGCATTTT.

For the CDR3, the DNA is TGTGCCAGCAGCGTCAGCGGGGGGGGAGATACGCAGTATTTT. The encoded protein is CASSVSGGGDTQYF. The chain joins TRBV2 to TRBJ2-3; 10 positions match TRBD2. Germline CDR1 SNHLY, CDR2 FYNNEI. CDR3 length: 14 residues. J lost 5 bases, V lost 6 bases, and 5 bases had no gene match. Complete variable domain (other parts from reference TRBV2 and TRBJ2-3): EPEVTQTPSHQVTQMGQEVILRCVPISNHLYFYWYRQILGQKVEFLVSFYNNEISEKSEIFDDQFSVERPDGSNFTLKIRSTKLEDSAMYFCASSVSGGGDTQYFGPGTRLTVL.

The chain combines TRBV24-1 with TRBJ2-1; no firm D call. Per germline, CDR1 KGHDR and CDR2 SFDVKD. The ends were cut back, 4 bases at V and 12 bases at J, with 15 bases in the middle. The length of the CDR3 is 13 residues. CDR3 nucleotide sequence: TGTGCCACCAGTGACGCGATACAGCCTGGGCAGTTCTTC. Translating gives CATSDAIQPGQFF.

V usage is TRBV7-9 and J usage is TRBJ1-1; D uncertain. There are 12 residues in the CDR3. The V gene lost 5 bases and the J gene lost 5 bases, with 9 bases spanning the gap. Looked up from germline, CDR1 is SEHNR and CDR2 is FQNEAQ (reference sequence). The CDR3 spells CASSLEVTEAFF. DNA of the CDR3: TGTGCCAGCAGCCTCGAGGTTACTGAAGCTTTCTTT.

The rearrangement joins TRBV5-6 to TRBJ2-1; the match to TRBD1 covers 10 bases. The J segment lost 2 bases and the V segment lost 4 bases, leaving 15 bases of the junction unmatched. CDR1 and CDR2 from the germline V gene are SGHDT and YYEEEE. This CDR3 is 19 amino acids long. The CDR3 bases are TGTGCCAGCAGCGTCACCGGGACAGGGGCTGTGGAAGCCTACAATGAGCAGTTCTTC. Its protein is CASSVTGTGAVEAYNEQFF.

In this sample, this clone turned up a few times. V and J are TRBV7-2 and TRBJ2-7, with 10 positions matching TRBD1. CDR1 is SGHTA, CDR2 FQGNSA, per germline. The CDR3 totals 15 residues. The ends lost 3 bases at V and 4 bases at J; junction bases unmatched: 6. CDR3 protein: CASSFGGTGVYEQYF. The CDR3 coding sequence is TGTGCCAGCAGCTTCGGCGGGACAGGGGTATACGAGCAGTACTTC.

The rearrangement links TRBV9 to TRBJ1-3; no reliable D call. Germline V lookup: CDR1 SGDLS, CDR2 YYNGEE. This CDR3 spans 13 amino acids. Between the trimmed V and J ends, which lost 2 bases and 4 bases, there was a span of 7 bases. In DNA form, the CDR3 reads TGTGCCAGCAGCGTTTCGTCCGGAAACACCATATATTTT. It specifies CASSVSSGNTIYF.

This chain connects TRBV28 to TRBJ1-1; TRBD1 matches 7 bases. The V and J ends lost 6 bases and 2 bases, in that order; junction bases with no gene match: 9. This CDR3 contains 15 residues. Germline CDR1 reads MDHEN; CDR2 reads SYDVKM. DNA for the CDR3: TGTGCCAGCAGGGATGACAGGGTTGGAAACACTGAAGCTTTCTTT. This translates into CASRDDRVGNTEAFF.

The chain uses TRBV5-6 and TRBJ1-4, with D tentatively TRBD1 (5 bases). The germline V gene has CDR1 SGHDT and CDR2 YYEEEE. The V end was cut by 5 bases, the J end by 1 base, with 12 bases between. This CDR3 spans 15 amino acids. The CDR3 bases are TGTGCCAGCAGGCATATAACAGGAACTAATGAAAAACTGTTTTTT. Translating gives CASRHITGTNEKLFF.

This clone appeared a few times. The V call is TRBV24-1, the J call TRBJ2-2, with D perhaps matching TRBD2 (5 bases). CDR1 and CDR2 from the germline V gene are KGHDR and SFDVKD. This CDR3 is 15 amino acids long. Trimming removed 7 bases from V and 2 bases from J, with 13 bases in between. The CDR3 nucleotides are TGTGCCACCAGGCCCGCGGGCCCAAACACCGGGGAGCTGTTTTTT. Translating it yields CATRPAGPNTGELFF.

The chain combines TRBV6-2 or TRBV6-3 with TRBJ2-4, with 7 positions matching TRBD1. This CDR3 spans 15 amino acids. Germline trimming cut 4 bases from V and 0 bases from J; bases unmatched to any gene: 3. The germline CDR1 and CDR2 sequences are MNHEY and SVGEGT. The CDR3 DNA is TGTGCCAGCAGTTCGGGACAGATAGCCAAAAACATTCAGTACTTC. Encoded protein: CASSSGQIAKNIQYF.

V usage is TRBV9 and J usage is TRBJ2-5; the D gene is possibly TRBD1 (5 bases). This CDR3 spans 14 amino acids. V was cut by 4 bases and J by 4 bases, with 14 bases left in between. Looked up from germline, CDR1 is SGDLS and CDR2 is YYNGEE. Here the CDR3 DNA reads TGTGCCAGCAGCCCCGAAGGGGATGGAGAGACCCAGTACTTC. Translating gives CASSPEGDGETQYF.

The V call is TRBV6-5, the J call TRBJ1-1; D uncertain. V was pared by 6 bases and J by 0 bases, with 11 bases between. The CDR3 runs to 14 residues. Germline V gene lookup returns CDR1 MNHEY and CDR2 SVGAGI. CDR3 nucleotide sequence: TGTGCCAGCAGGACCTCGGGGTTGAACACTGAAGCTTTCTTT. This translates into CASRTSGLNTEAFF.

The chain carries TRBV9 and TRBJ1-1; tentative D call: TRBD1 (5 bases). This CDR3 has 13 residues. Trimming shortened V by 6 bases and J by 3 bases, and 12 bases separated the two germline ends. Looked up from germline, CDR1 is SGDLS and CDR2 is YYNGEE. Here the CDR3 DNA reads TGTGCCAGCACCGGCAGGGCGGACACTGAAGCTTTCTTT. This gives the protein CASTGRADTEAFF. The full variable domain, in which reference TRBV9 and TRBJ1-1 provide the parts outside the CDR3, is DSGVTQTPKHLITATGQRVTLRCSPRSGDLSVYWYQQSLDQGLQFLIQYYNGEERAKGNILERFSAQQFPDLHSELNLSSLELGDSALYFCASTGRADTEAFFGQGTRLTVV.

This chain joins TRBV30 and TRBJ1-1; 7 positions agree with TRBD1. Losses at the gene ends were 0 bases for V and 10 bases for J; bases not matched to a gene: 5. The CDR3 spans 12 residues. Looked up from germline, CDR1 is GTSNPN and CDR2 is SVGIG (reference sequence). CDR3 in DNA: TGTGCCTGGAGTGTCTCCCAGGGGGGAGCTTTCTTT. This sequence encodes CAWSVSQGGAFF.

In the case of this clone: Other DNA sequences in the sample encode the same CDR3. V usage is TRBV28 and J usage is TRBJ1-2; D ambiguous. Germline V lookup: CDR1 MDHEN, CDR2 SYDVKM. CDR3 length: 11 amino acids. V dropped 4 bases and J dropped 5 bases, with 5 bases sitting between them. The CDR3: CASSSRYGYTF. The CDR3 DNA follows: TGTGCCAGCAGTTCCAGATATGGCTACACCTTC.

The chain combines TRBV28 with TRBJ1-1; TRBD1 aligns across 10 bases. Per the germline V gene, CDR1 is MDHEN and CDR2 is SYDVKM. The CDR3 length is 17 residues. V lost 5 bases and J lost 0; bases outside the gene matches: 9. The CDR3 DNA reads TGTGCCAGCAGTCACCGACAGGGGGCTACGATGAACACTGAAGCTTTCTTT. This encodes CASSHRQGATMNTEAFF.

The chain uses TRBV28 and TRBJ1-3; D gene unclear. Germline loops: CDR1 MDHEN, CDR2 SYDVKM. There are 13 residues in the CDR3. The V end was cut by 5 bases, the J end by 3 bases, with 8 bases between. The CDR3 here is CASSAVVGNTIYF. For the CDR3, the DNA is TGTGCCAGCAGTGCAGTCGTTGGAAACACCATATATTTT.

The chain couples TRBV6-1 to TRBJ1-5; 11 bases line up with TRBD1. V lost 1 base and J lost 7; bases outside the gene matches: 0. Germline values: CDR1 MNHNS, CDR2 SASEGT. The CDR3 spans 14 residues. CDR3 protein: CASSEGTGGQPQHF. As DNA, the CDR3 is TGTGCCAGCAGTGAAGGGACAGGGGGCCAGCCCCAGCATTTT.

V usage is TRBV12-3 or TRBV12-4 and J usage is TRBJ1-1; TRBD1 agrees at 7 bases. Germline trimming cut 10 bases from V and 5 bases from J; bases unmatched to any gene: 10. This CDR3 is built from 13 residues. The CDR3 DNA reads as TGTGCCACCCAGGGGGGCCTTTGGACTGAAGCTTTCTTT. Protein: CATQGGLWTEAFF.

In this sample, this clone turned up once. V and J are TRBV5-1 and TRBJ2-3; the match to TRBD1 covers 10 bases. In germline, CDR1 is SGHRS, CDR2 YFSETQ. This CDR3 region has 17 residues. Losses at the gene ends were 4 bases for V and 2 bases for J; bases not matched to a gene: 10. The CDR3: CASSPGQGTGITDTQYF. The CDR3, as DNA: TGCGCCAGCAGCCCGGGACAGGGGACGGGGATCACAGATACGCAGTATTTT.

The chain couples TRBV7-3 to TRBJ1-1; TRBD1 agrees at 7 bases. The germline V gene encodes CDR1 SGHTA and CDR2 FQGTGA. This CDR3 has 15 residues. Trimming took 3 bases from V and 4 from J; bases not matched to a gene: 8. In DNA form, the CDR3 reads TGTGCCAGCAGCTTTCAAGGGGGCTCGGGCACTGAAGCTTTCTTT. Translated: CASSFQGGSGTEAFF.

The chain uses TRBV7-2 and TRBJ2-1; TRBD1 aligns across 8 bases. The CDR3 covers 15 residues. The germline gives CDR1 SGHTA, CDR2 FQGNSA. V lost 5 bases, J lost 4 bases, and 7 bases stayed unmatched. Written as DNA, the CDR3 is TGTGCCAGCAGCCAAGGACAGGGCGCGTACAATGAGCAGTTCTTC. This sequence encodes CASSQGQGAYNEQFF.

J is TRBJ1-3 and V is TRBV11-2, with a tentative D call TRBD1 (6 bases). Germline CDR1 SGHAT, CDR2 FQNNGV. CDR3 size: 14 residues. V gave up 5 bases and J gave up 4 bases, with 12 bases separating them. In DNA form, the CDR3 reads TGTGCCAGCAGCCCGCGGACAGCCGGAAACACCATATATTTT. It is translated as CASSPRTAGNTIYF.

The chain employs TRBV27 and TRBJ2-2; D possibly corresponds to TRBD2 (5 bases). Germline CDR1 is MNHEY and CDR2 is SMNVEV (reference sequence). V lost 3 bases to trimming and J lost 6 bases, with 8 bases between them. This CDR3 comprises 13 residues. The DNA for the CDR3 is TGTGCCAGCAGTTTCCGCGGGCCCGGGGAGCTGTTTTTT. It encodes CASSFRGPGELFF.

The chain couples TRBV28 to TRBJ1-5; D not resolved. The CDR3 loop spans 15 amino acids. Germline V gene data show CDR1 as MDHEN and CDR2 as SYDVKM. The V end lost 7 bases, the J end lost 0 bases, and 13 bases lay between the germline ends. The CDR3 DNA follows: TGTGCCAGCATAGGGAGTCTTTATAGCAATCAGCCCCAGCATTTT. Its translation is CASIGSLYSNQPQHF.

The CDR3 protein is CASSQDPTSGRTKNIQYF. In nucleotides, the CDR3 is TGTGCCAGCAGCCAAGATCCCACTAGCGGGAGAACCAAAAACATTCAGTACTTC. The J gene is TRBJ2-4, the V gene TRBV3-1 (or the pseudogene TRBV3-2), with 11 positions matching TRBD2. Germline values: CDR1 LGHDT, CDR2 YNNKEL (reference sequence). V was clipped by 0 bases and J by 2 bases; unmatched bases: 6. CDR3 size: 18 residues.